Listed below are T cell receptor beta chains from one sample, sequenced in a study of graft-versus-host responses after intestinal transplantation. Assay: immunoSEQ multiplex PCR; the TCRdb copy retains only in-frame clones and omits some. The table shows approximately 130,000 clones, with roughly 92% occurring only once. These receptors are not linked to any known antigen. Sequenced material: unstimulated CD4+ T cells sorted from spleen or lymph node cells, taken before intestinal transplant. The receptors originated from a human donor who received an intestinal transplant. Each CDR3 is given with its conserved first and last residue. A D gene is named only where the DNA matches it firmly. Where a row states a size, it is once, few, many or the class of an expanded clone; other rows omit it.

cdr3_aa | cdr3_nt | j_call | v_call | clone_size | d_call
CASSSAGGNTGELFF | TGTGCCAGCAGCTCGGCAGGGGGCAACACCGGGGAGCTGTTTTTT | TRBJ2-2 | TRBV11-1 | . | TRBD1
CASSPGSGMNTEAFF | TGTGCCAGCTCACCGGGCAGCGGCATGAACACTGAAGCTTTCTTT | TRBJ1-1 | TRBV18 | . | .
CAREVPTRAEAFF | TGTGCCAGAGAGGTCCCAACGAGGGCTGAAGCTTTCTTT | TRBJ1-1 | TRBV7-9 | . | .
CASSLASEIGLGQFF | TGCGCCAGCAGCTTGGCCAGTGAAATAGGGTTGGGGCAGTTCTTC | TRBJ2-1 | TRBV5-1 | . | .
CASSVLADPETQYF | TGTGCCAGCAGCGTACTAGCGGACCCAGAGACCCAGTACTTC | TRBJ2-5 | TRBV9 | . | TRBD2
CASSLTGSVEQYF | TGTGCCAGCAGCTTAACGGGCAGCGTCGAGCAGTACTTC | TRBJ2-7 | TRBV7-8 | . | .
CASSATPSSYNEQFF | TGTGCCAGCAGCGCCACACCGAGCTCCTACAATGAGCAGTTCTTC | TRBJ2-1 | TRBV9 | . | .
CAISEFERFGGYTF | TGTGCCATCAGTGAGTTTGAACGGTTCGGGGGCTACACCTTC | TRBJ1-2 | TRBV10-3 | once | .
CASSVATGGAGANVLTF | TGTGCCAGCAGCGTAGCTACGGGGGGGGCTGGGGCCAACGTCCTGACTTTC | TRBJ2-6 | TRBV9 | . | TRBD2
CASSLGAGTGNSPLHF | TGTGCCAGCAGCTTGGGGGCCGGGACAGGCAATTCACCCCTCCACTTT | TRBJ1-6 | TRBV5-6 | . | TRBD1
CATLGRSGNTIYF | TGTGCCACCTTAGGCAGGTCTGGAAACACCATATATTTT | TRBJ1-3 | TRBV10-3 | . | .
CASSSQGYNEQFF | TGTGCCAGCAGTTCCCAGGGATACAATGAGCAGTTCTTC | TRBJ2-1 | TRBV6-1 | once | .
CATSSTVKRGGRRYEQYF | TGTGCCACCAGCTCTACGGTCAAGCGGGGGGGCCGTCGATACGAGCAGTACTTC | TRBJ2-7 | TRBV15 | . | TRBD2
CASSKGLNRAGGYTF | TGTGCCAGCAGTAAGGGACTGAATAGAGCGGGGGGCTACACCTTC | TRBJ1-2 | TRBV6-1 | . | .
CAIRGESSYNEQFF | TGTGCCATCCGGGGAGAGAGCTCCTACAATGAGCAGTTCTTC | TRBJ2-1 | TRBV10-3 | . | .
CASTYGGGQYF | TGTGCCAGCACCTACGGGGGGGGGCAGTACTTC | TRBJ2-7 | TRBV6-5 | . | TRBD2